This entry describes one TCR beta chain. This clonotype has a handful of counts. Its antigen target is currently unknown. Nothing much larger sits one base from this clone, and base qualities are not available. The method was PCR. Reads for this sample came from an Illumina HiSeq 2500. Molecular barcoding was employed in the preparation of TCR libraries, with unique molecular identifiers being used to normalize TCRbeta repertoire quantification. TCRdb ran its own pipeline on the public reads, namely fastp trimming at Q25 and MiXCR clone calling, and kept in-frame beta chains. Under each unique CDR3 protein, matching rows form one entry showing the most common genes and DNA. This sample gives hundreds of thousands of distinct CDR3 sequences in total; approximately 10% of them show up just once. The ten top clones hold about 4% of the sample. The V and J ends are trimmed by 8 bases and 2 bases, leaving 11 bases between them. The CDR3, cysteine through phenylalanine, is 12 amino acids long. The sequence is cut down to CDR3 DNA, 36 bases in frame from base 1. CDR1 GTSNPN and CDR2 SVGIG are derived from the germline V gene (reference sequence).

The sample comes from a study of T-cell reconstitution after alpha-beta-depleted transplantation in children (dated by TCRdb to the mid-2010s). Broadly, across the study: The study quantitatively tracked T-cell immune reconstitution after TCRalphabeta/CD19-depleted allogeneic hematopoietic cell transplantation in children using TCR repertoire profiling.

Specimen: PBMCs from the stem cell graft donor, collected from the stem cell graft. The chain was built from TRBV30 and TRBJ2-3; the D segment might be TRBD1 or TRBD2, since each matches 5 bases. The sequence derives from a human donor who donated a stem cell graft to a child with acute myeloid leukemia. The CDR3 here reads CARGATTDTQYF. Here is the DNA: TGTGCCCGAGGGGCGACCACAGATACGCAGTATTTT.